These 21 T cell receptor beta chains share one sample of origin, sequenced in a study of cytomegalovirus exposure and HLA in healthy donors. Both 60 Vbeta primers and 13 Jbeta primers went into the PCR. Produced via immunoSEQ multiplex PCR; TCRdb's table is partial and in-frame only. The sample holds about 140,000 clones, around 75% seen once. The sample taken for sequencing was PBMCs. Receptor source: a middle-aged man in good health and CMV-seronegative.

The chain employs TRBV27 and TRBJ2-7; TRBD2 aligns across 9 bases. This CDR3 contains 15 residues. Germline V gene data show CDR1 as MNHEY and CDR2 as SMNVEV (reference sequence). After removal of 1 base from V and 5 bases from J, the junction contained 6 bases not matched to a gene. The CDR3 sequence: CASSLWGGGADEQYF. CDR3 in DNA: TGTGCCAGCAGTTTATGGGGCGGGGGGGCCGACGAGCAGTACTTC.

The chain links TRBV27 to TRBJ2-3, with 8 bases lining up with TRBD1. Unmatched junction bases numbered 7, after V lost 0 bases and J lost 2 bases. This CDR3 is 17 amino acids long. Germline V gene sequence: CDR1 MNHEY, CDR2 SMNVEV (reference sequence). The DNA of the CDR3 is TGTGCCAGCAGTTTATCCCGACGACAGGGGAACACAGATACGCAGTATTTT. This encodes CASSLSRRQGNTDTQYF.

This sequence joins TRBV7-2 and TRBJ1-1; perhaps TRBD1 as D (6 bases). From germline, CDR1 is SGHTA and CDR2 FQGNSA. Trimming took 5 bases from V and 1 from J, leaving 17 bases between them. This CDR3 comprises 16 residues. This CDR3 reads CASSRTGTLPNTEAFF. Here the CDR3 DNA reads TGTGCCAGCAGCAGAACAGGGACCCTGCCGAACACTGAAGCTTTCTTT.

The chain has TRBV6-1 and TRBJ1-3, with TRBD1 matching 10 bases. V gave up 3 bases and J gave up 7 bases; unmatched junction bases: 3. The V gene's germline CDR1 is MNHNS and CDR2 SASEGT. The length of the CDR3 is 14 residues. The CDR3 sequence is CASSEVDRGNTIYF. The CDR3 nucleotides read TGTGCCAGCAGTGAGGTGGACAGGGGGAACACCATATATTTT.

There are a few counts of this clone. The CDR3 protein is CASTIPGQGSGEQFF. In nucleotides, the CDR3 is TGCGCCAGCACCATACCGGGACAGGGGTCGGGTGAGCAGTTCTTC. The rearrangement joins TRBV5-1 to TRBJ2-1; 10 nucleotides match TRBD1. This CDR3 is built from 15 residues. V lost 6 bases to trimming and J lost 9 bases; unmatched junction nucleotides: 12. CDR1 and CDR2 (germline): SGHRS, YFSETQ.

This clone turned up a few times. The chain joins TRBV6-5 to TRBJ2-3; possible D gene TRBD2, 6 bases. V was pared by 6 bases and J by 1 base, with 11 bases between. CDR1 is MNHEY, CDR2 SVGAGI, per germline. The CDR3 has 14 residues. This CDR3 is CASRRERGTDTQYF. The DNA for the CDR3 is TGTGCCAGCAGGCGAGAGCGGGGCACAGATACGCAGTATTTT.

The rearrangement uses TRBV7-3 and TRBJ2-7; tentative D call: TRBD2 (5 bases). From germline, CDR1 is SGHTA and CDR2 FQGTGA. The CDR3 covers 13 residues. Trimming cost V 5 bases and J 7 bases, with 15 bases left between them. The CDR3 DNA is TGTGCCAGCAGCCAACAACACAGAGGGGAGCAGTACTTC. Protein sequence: CASSQQHRGEQYF.

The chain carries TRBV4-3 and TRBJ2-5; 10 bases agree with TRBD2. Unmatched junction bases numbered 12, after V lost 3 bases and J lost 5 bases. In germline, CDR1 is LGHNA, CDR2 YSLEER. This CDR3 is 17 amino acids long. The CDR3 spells CASSQFSPGLAMETQYF. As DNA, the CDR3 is TGCGCCAGCAGCCAGTTCTCCCCGGGACTAGCGATGGAGACCCAGTACTTC.

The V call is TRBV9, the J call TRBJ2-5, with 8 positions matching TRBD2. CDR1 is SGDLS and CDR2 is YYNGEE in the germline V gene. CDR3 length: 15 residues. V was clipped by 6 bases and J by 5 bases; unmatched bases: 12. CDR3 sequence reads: CASTPRLAGGETQYF. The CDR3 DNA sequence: TGTGCCAGCACGCCGCGGTTGGCGGGAGGCGAGACCCAGTACTTC. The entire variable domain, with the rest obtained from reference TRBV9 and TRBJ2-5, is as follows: DSGVTQTPKHLITATGQRVTLRCSPRSGDLSVYWYQQSLDQGLQFLIQYYNGEERAKGNILERFSAQQFPDLHSELNLSSLELGDSALYFCASTPRLAGGETQYFGPGTRLLVL.

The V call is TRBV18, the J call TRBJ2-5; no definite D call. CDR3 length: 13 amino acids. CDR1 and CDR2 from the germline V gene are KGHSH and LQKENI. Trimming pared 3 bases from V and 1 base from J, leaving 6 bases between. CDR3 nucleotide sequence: TGTGCCAGCTCACCGACTGTCCAAGAGACCCAGTACTTC. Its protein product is CASSPTVQETQYF.

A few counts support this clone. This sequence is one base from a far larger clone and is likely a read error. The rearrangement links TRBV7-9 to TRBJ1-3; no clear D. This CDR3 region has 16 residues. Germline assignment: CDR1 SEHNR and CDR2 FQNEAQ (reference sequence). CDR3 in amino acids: CTSSYAAGSAGNTIYF. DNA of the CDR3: TGTACCAGCAGCTACGCCGCCGGGAGCGCTGGAAACACCATATATTTT.

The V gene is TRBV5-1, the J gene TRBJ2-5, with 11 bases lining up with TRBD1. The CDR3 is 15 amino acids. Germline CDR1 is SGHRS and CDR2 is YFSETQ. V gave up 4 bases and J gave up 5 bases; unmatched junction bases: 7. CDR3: CASSTGTGGWETQYF. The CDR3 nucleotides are TGCGCCAGCAGCACGGGGACAGGGGGTTGGGAGACCCAGTACTTC.

Here the CDR3 reads CASSMAGPYNEQFF. CDR3 sequence (DNA): TGTGCCAGCAGCATGGCTGGGCCGTACAATGAGCAGTTCTTC. J is TRBJ2-1 and V is TRBV5-4; D is unclear. From germline, CDR1 is SGHNT and CDR2 YYREEE (reference sequence). V was shortened by 4 bases and J by 4 bases, with 12 bases between the two germline ends. This CDR3 spans 14 amino acids.

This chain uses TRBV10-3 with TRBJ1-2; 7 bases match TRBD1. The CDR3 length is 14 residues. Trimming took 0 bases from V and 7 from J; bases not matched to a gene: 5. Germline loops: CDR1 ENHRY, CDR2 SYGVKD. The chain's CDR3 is CAISESRGQGGYTF. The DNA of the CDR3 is TGTGCCATCAGTGAGTCAAGGGGGCAGGGTGGCTACACCTTC.

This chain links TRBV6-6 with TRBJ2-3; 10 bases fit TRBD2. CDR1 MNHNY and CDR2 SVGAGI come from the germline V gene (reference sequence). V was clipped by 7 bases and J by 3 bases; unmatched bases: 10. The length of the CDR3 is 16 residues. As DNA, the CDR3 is TGTGCCAGCAAGAGAAGAGCGGGAGGGCCAACAGATACGCAGTATTTT. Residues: CASKRRAGGPTDTQYF.

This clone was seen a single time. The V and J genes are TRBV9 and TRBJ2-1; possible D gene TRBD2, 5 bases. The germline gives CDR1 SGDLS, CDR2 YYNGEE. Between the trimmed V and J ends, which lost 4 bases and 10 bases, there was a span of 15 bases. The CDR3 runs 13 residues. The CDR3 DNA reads TGTGCCAGCAGCCCTTTGGACTCCTGGGAGCAGTTCTTC. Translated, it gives CASSPLDSWEQFF.

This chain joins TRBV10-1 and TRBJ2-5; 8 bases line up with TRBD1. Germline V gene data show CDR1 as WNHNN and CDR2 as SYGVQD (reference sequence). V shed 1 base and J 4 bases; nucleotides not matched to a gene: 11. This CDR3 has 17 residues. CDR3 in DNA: TGCGCCAGCAGTGAGTGGTGCCGACAGGGGATGGGAGAGACCCAGTACTTC. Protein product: CASSEWCRQGMGETQYF.

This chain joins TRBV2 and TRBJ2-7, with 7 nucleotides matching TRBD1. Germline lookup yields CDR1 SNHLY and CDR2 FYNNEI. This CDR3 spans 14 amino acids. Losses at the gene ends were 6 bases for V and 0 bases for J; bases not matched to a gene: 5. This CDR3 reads CASRSQGNSYEQYF. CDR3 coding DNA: TGTGCCAGCAGGTCACAGGGGAACTCCTACGAGCAGTACTTC.

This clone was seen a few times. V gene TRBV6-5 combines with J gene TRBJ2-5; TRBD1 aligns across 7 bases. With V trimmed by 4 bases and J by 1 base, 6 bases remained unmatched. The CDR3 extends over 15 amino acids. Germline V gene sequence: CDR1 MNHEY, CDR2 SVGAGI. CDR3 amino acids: CASSSRQGLQETQYF. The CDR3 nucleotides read TGTGCCAGCAGTTCCCGACAGGGCCTCCAAGAGACCCAGTACTTC.

In DNA, the CDR3 is TGCAGTGCTCCCTTGAATCAGCCCCAGCATTTT. Translating gives CSAPLNQPQHF. The chain recombines TRBV20-1 with TRBJ1-5; D remains ambiguous. Between the trimmed V and J ends, which lost 5 bases and 4 bases, there was a span of 6 bases. This CDR3 contains 11 residues. Germline values: CDR1 DFQATT, CDR2 SNEGSKA (reference sequence).

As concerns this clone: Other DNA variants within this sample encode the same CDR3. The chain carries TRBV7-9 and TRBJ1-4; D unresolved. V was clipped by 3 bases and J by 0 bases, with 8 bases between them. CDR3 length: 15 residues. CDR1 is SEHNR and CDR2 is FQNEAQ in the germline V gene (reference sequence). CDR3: CASSFPSTTNEKLFF. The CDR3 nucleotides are TGTGCCAGCAGCTTCCCGTCTACAACTAATGAAAAACTGTTTTTT.